Shown below are 28 T cell receptor beta chains from a single sample sequenced in a study of response to subunit inactivated influenza vaccine. TCRdb used MiXCR to reprocess the RT-PCR reads, holding one entry per CDR3 protein. The repertoire holds under 500,000 distinct CDR3 sequences, with approximately 10% as singletons. This specimen was PBMCs from blood, taken 45 days after vaccination. The receptors here all came from a man between 50 and 59 years old who received an inactivated influenza vaccine.

This sequence joins TRBV3-1 and TRBJ2-5; D perhaps matches TRBD2 (6 bases). V shed 4 bases and J shed 2 bases, with 14 bases lying between them. Germline CDR1 is LGHDT and CDR2 is YNNKEL (reference sequence). CDR3 length: 15 residues. The CDR3: CASSLGLRNQETQYF. The CDR3 DNA follows: TGTGCCAGCAGCCTAGGACTAAGGAATCAAGAGACCCAGTACTTC.

The chain is built from TRBV9 and TRBJ2-2; D gene ambiguous. This CDR3 comprises 13 residues. In germline, CDR1 is SGDLS, CDR2 YYNGEE. V lost 1 base to trimming and J lost 4 bases, with 5 bases between them. The CDR3 DNA is TGTGCCAGCAGCGTACAGATCACCGGGGAGCTGTTTTTT. It codes for CASSVQITGELFF.

This clonotype was counted only a few times. The chain joins TRBV20-1 to TRBJ2-5, with TRBD2 matching 10 bases. CDR3 length: 13 amino acids. Germline V lookup: CDR1 DFQATT, CDR2 SNEGSKA (reference sequence). V lost 5 bases, J lost 5 bases, and 5 bases stayed unmatched. The CDR3 DNA sequence: TGCAGTGCTCTAGCGGGAGCAAGGGAGACCCAGTACTTC. Its protein product is CSALAGARETQYF.

This clonotype occurred many times. The genes are TRBV7-9 and TRBJ1-1, with D perhaps TRBD1 (5 bases). V lost 3 bases and J lost 0, with 8 bases in between. This CDR3 has 14 amino acids. Germline V gives CDR1 SEHNR, CDR2 FQNEAQ (reference sequence). CDR3 region: CASSFGHLNTEAFF. The CDR3 nucleotides read TGTGCCAGCAGCTTTGGACATCTGAACACTGAAGCTTTCTTT. Variable domain in full (rest from reference TRBV7-9 and TRBJ1-1): DTGVSQNPRHKITKRGQNVTFRCDPISEHNRLYWYRQTLGQGPEFLTYFQNEAQLEKSRLLSDRFSAERPKGSFSTLEIQRTEQGDSAMYLCASSFGHLNTEAFFGQGTRLTVV.

The sample holds a few counts of this clonotype. The genes are TRBV3-1 and TRBJ2-7; TRBD2 agrees at 11 bases. The J segment lost 3 bases and the V segment lost 3 bases, leaving 7 bases of the junction unmatched. Germline V gives CDR1 LGHDT, CDR2 YNNKEL (reference sequence). The CDR3 runs to 16 residues. This CDR3 reads CASSHFLTSGSYEQYF. The DNA for the CDR3 is TGTGCCAGCAGCCACTTCCTCACTAGCGGGAGCTACGAGCAGTACTTC.

This clonotype has a count of ten or more. V and J are TRBV21-1 and TRBJ2-3. TRBV21-1 is a recognized pseudogene. CDR3 length equals 11 residues. This CDR3 reads CASRQSDTQYF. The CDR3 coding sequence is TGTGCCAGCCGACAATCAGATACGCAGTATTTT.

The CDR3 DNA reads as TGCGCCAGCAGCCCCGACAAGGCCGCCTACGAGCAGTACTTC. Its translation: CASSPDKAAYEQYF. The chain has TRBV5-1 and TRBJ2-7; D is uncertain. Deletions cut 4 bases from V and 2 bases from J, with 13 bases between. This CDR3 is built from 14 residues. CDR1 is SGHRS and CDR2 is YFSETQ in the germline V gene.

The rearrangement joins TRBV12-3 or TRBV12-4 to TRBJ2-5; a possible D gene is TRBD1 (6 bases). The CDR3 consists of 12 residues. V dropped 6 bases and J dropped 5 bases, with 10 bases sitting between them. In DNA form, the CDR3 reads TGTGCCAGCAGAGCCCAGGGGGAGACCCAGTACTTC. Amino acid sequence: CASRAQGETQYF.

This clonotype has just a few counts. The chain employs TRBV5-6 and TRBJ2-7, with TRBD1 matching over 10 bases. V dropped 6 bases and J dropped 2; count of bases not matched to a gene: 5. This CDR3 is built from 14 residues. The V gene's germline CDR1 is SGHDT and CDR2 YYEEEE. CDR3 in amino acids: CASTGTGATYEQYF. The CDR3 DNA reads as TGTGCCAGCACCGGGACAGGGGCGACCTACGAGCAGTACTTC.

CDR3 bases: TGTGCCAGCAGCTTGGAGTGGACGGTCTACAATGAGCAGTTCTTC. Its protein product is CASSLEWTVYNEQFF. This rearrangement joins TRBV5-5 to TRBJ2-1; no clear D gene. Germline V gene data show CDR1 as SGHKS and CDR2 as YYEKEE (reference sequence). CDR3 length: 15 amino acids. Trimming cost V 0 bases and J 3 bases, with 10 bases left between them.

The rearrangement links TRBV4-3 to TRBJ1-4; D is possibly TRBD1 (5 bases). CDR1 LGHNA and CDR2 YSLEER come from the germline V gene. This CDR3 is built from 16 residues. The germline V and J ends were trimmed by 3 bases and 5 bases, with 16 bases remaining between them. As DNA, the CDR3 is TGCGCCAGCAGCCACCTGCAGGGAGAAGCGAATGAAAAACTGTTTTTT. Protein product: CASSHLQGEANEKLFF.

The chain links TRBV6-2 or TRBV6-3 to TRBJ2-6, with D maybe TRBD1 (6 bases). CDR1 and CDR2 from the germline V gene are MNHEY and SVGEGT. Trimming cost V 6 bases and J 0 bases, with 9 bases left between them. The CDR3 is 15 amino acids. The CDR3 reads CASSKQGSGANVLTF. In DNA form, the CDR3 reads TGTGCCAGCAGCAAACAGGGCTCTGGGGCCAACGTCCTGACTTTC.

The chain carries TRBV6-4 and TRBJ2-2; 10 bases are shared with TRBD2. This CDR3 comprises 16 residues. In germline, CDR1 is MRHNA, CDR2 SNTAGT. The junction had 6 bases not matched to a gene; V was cut back by 1 base and J by 7 bases. CDR3 in amino acids: CASSDLLAGIHGELFF. The CDR3 DNA is TGTGCCAGCAGTGACTTACTAGCGGGAATTCACGGGGAGCTGTTTTTT.

This clonotype was counted many times. The chain couples TRBV4-1 to TRBJ2-3; either TRBD1 or TRBD2 may supply D (5 bases each). With 0 bases removed from V and 4 bases from J, the gap between germline ends came to 8 bases. This CDR3 has 14 amino acids. Germline values: CDR1 MGHRA, CDR2 YSYEKL. The CDR3 spells CASSQDRGADTQYF. The CDR3 DNA follows: TGCGCCAGCAGCCAAGATCGGGGCGCAGATACGCAGTATTTT.

This clonotype came up a few times. The V call is TRBV10-3, the J call TRBJ1-1, with D perhaps TRBD1 (5 bases). There are 12 residues in the CDR3. Per the germline V gene, CDR1 is ENHRY and CDR2 is SYGVKD. V was shortened by 3 bases and J by 8 bases, with 10 bases between the two germline ends. CDR3 coding DNA: TGTGCCATCAGTGAAAGGGGACTGGAAGCTTTCTTT. Residues: CAISERGLEAFF.

This clonotype was picked up many times. The rearrangement uses TRBV9 and TRBJ2-3; D not certain. The V and J ends lost 0 bases and 5 bases respectively, with 13 bases between them. The CDR3 has 15 amino acids. Per germline, CDR1 SGDLS and CDR2 YYNGEE. CDR3 sequence reads: CASSVAPRDGDTQYF. The CDR3 nucleotides are TGTGCCAGCAGCGTAGCCCCCAGAGATGGAGATACGCAGTATTTT. The complete variable domain, with remaining parts taken from reference TRBV9 and TRBJ2-3, reads DSGVTQTPKHLITATGQRVTLRCSPRSGDLSVYWYQQSLDQGLQFLIQYYNGEERAKGNILERFSAQQFPDLHSELNLSSLELGDSALYFCASSVAPRDGDTQYFGPGTRLTVL.

This clonotype was seen only once. The CDR3: CASSFSRTETQYF. The CDR3 nucleotides read TGTGCCAGCAGCTTTTCTAGAACGGAGACCCAGTACTTC. J is TRBJ2-5 and V is TRBV7-2; unclear D gene. V lost 3 bases and J lost 5, with 10 bases in between. The CDR3 spans 13 residues. CDR1 SGHTA and CDR2 FQGNSA come from the germline V gene.

In this sample, this clonotype turned up many times. The chain uses TRBV20-1 and TRBJ1-6; 7 bases fit TRBD1. Losses at the gene ends were 6 bases for V and 0 bases for J; bases not matched to a gene: 8. This CDR3 is built from 16 residues. CDR1 DFQATT and CDR2 SNEGSKA come from the germline V gene (reference sequence). For the CDR3, the DNA is TGCAGTGCCGGCCCGACAGGGAGCTCCTATAATTCACCCCTCCACTTT. This sequence encodes CSAGPTGSSYNSPLHF.

This clonotype was recorded a few times. V and J are TRBV7-3 and TRBJ2-6; 7 bases align to TRBD1. This CDR3 comprises 16 residues. V trimming: 4 bases; J trimming: 2 bases; junction bases outside the gene matches: 5. Per the germline V gene, CDR1 is SGHTA and CDR2 is FQGTGA. The CDR3 sequence: CASSSGDRAGANVLTF. The CDR3 DNA is TGTGCCAGCAGCTCAGGCGACAGGGCTGGGGCCAACGTCCTGACTTTC. The full variable domain, completed using reference TRBV7-3 and TRBJ2-6, is GAGVSQTPSNKVTEKGKYVELRCDPISGHTALYWYRQSLGQGPEFLIYFQGTGAADDSGLPNDRFFAVRPEGSVSTLKIQRTERGDSAVYLCASSSGDRAGANVLTFGAGSRLTVL.

This clonotype has at least ten counts. This chain joins TRBV7-2 and TRBJ2-1; D is uncertain. The CDR3 is 15 amino acids. Trimming took off 5 bases at V and 5 bases at J, with 16 bases between the two ends. CDR1 and CDR2 from the germline V gene are SGHTA and FQGNSA. The CDR3 DNA reads as TGTGCCAGCAGCCACCGTGCTAGTTTGGACAATGAGCAGTTCTTC. This translates into CASSHRASLDNEQFF.

This clonotype was detected ten times or more. The V gene is TRBV5-5, the J gene TRBJ2-5; a possible D gene is TRBD2 (5 bases). The V gene lost 2 bases and the J gene lost 1 base, with 12 bases spanning the gap. The CDR3 covers 15 residues. Germline assignment: CDR1 SGHKS and CDR2 YYEKEE (reference sequence). The CDR3 reads CASSFMLTIQETQYF. The CDR3 bases are TGTGCCAGCAGCTTTATGTTGACTATCCAAGAGACCCAGTACTTC.

The gene calls are TRBV24-1 and TRBJ2-2; TRBD1 matches at 9 bases. CDR3 length: 20 amino acids. After removal of 5 bases from V and 0 bases from J, the junction contained 15 bases not matched to a gene. Germline V gene data show CDR1 as KGHDR and CDR2 as SFDVKD. The CDR3 reads CATSGIIQGAQYTNTGELFF. DNA for the CDR3: TGTGCCACCAGTGGTATAATACAGGGGGCGCAATACACGAACACCGGGGAGCTGTTTTTT.

This clonotype has only a few counts. This rearrangement joins TRBV25-1 to TRBJ2-7; possibly TRBD1 for D (5 bases). The germline V gene has CDR1 MGHDK and CDR2 SYGVNS. The CDR3 consists of 14 residues. Trimming removed 6 bases at V and 5 bases at J, with 17 bases between. The CDR3 region is CASSGARVSHEQYF. The CDR3 bases are TGTGCCAGCAGCGGAGCCAGGGTAAGCCACGAGCAGTACTTC.

This clonotype was observed at least ten times. The chain uses TRBV6-5 and TRBJ2-7, with D unclear. V gave up 2 bases and J gave up 4 bases, with 12 bases separating them. This CDR3 spans 14 amino acids. CDR1 is MNHEY, CDR2 SVGAGI, per germline. As DNA, the CDR3 is TGTGCCAGCAGTTACGGGTCTAGAGAGTACGAGCAGTACTTC. It translates to CASSYGSREYEQYF.

This clonotype was seen only a few times. V usage is TRBV20-1 and J usage is TRBJ2-1; 8 nucleotides line up with TRBD2. V was clipped by 3 bases and J by 4 bases; unmatched bases: 8. The CDR3 is 15 amino acids. CDR1 and CDR2 (germline): DFQATT, SNEGSKA (reference sequence). This CDR3 reads CSARSAGGVYNEQFF. CDR3 DNA sequence: TGCAGTGCTAGGTCGGCCGGGGGGGTTTACAATGAGCAGTTCTTC.

This clonotype was seen a handful of times. The rearrangement links TRBV12-3 or TRBV12-4 to TRBJ2-3, with 11 bases that match TRBD2. V dropped 6 bases and J dropped 2; count of bases not matched to a gene: 10. CDR3 length equals 17 residues. DNA of the CDR3: TGTGCCAGCAGCCCACTTGGGACTAGCGGATCCACAGATACGCAGTATTTT. Translating gives CASSPLGTSGSTDTQYF.

This clonotype was observed a few times. The rearrangement joins TRBV5-1 to TRBJ1-1; 7 bases fit TRBD1. There are 15 residues in the CDR3. Germline CDR1 SGHRS, CDR2 YFSETQ. V lost 4 bases and J lost 1; bases outside the gene matches: 7. The CDR3 protein is CASSTWTGENTEAFF. CDR3 coding DNA: TGCGCCAGCAGCACCTGGACAGGAGAGAACACTGAAGCTTTCTTT.

The sample holds a few counts of this clonotype. This sequence joins TRBV6-1 and TRBJ2-6, with D perhaps matching TRBD1 or TRBD2 (5 bases each). Trimming shortened V by 4 bases and J by 0 bases, and 16 bases separated the two germline ends. Per germline, CDR1 MNHNS and CDR2 SASEGT. There are 18 residues in the CDR3. CDR3 region: CASSAGTVVNSGANVLTF. As DNA, the CDR3 is TGTGCCAGCAGTGCCGGGACGGTTGTCAACTCTGGGGCCAACGTCCTGACTTTC.